The clone carrying this TCR beta chain was seen a few times. Trimming removed 6 bases at V and 0 bases at J, with 9 bases between. From germline, CDR1 is MNHNS and CDR2 SASEGT. The CDR3 runs 15 residues. These data come from a study of T cells in Graves' hyperthyroidism and ophthalmopathy. Out of 8.5 to 10 ml of fresh peripheral blood came the PBMCs. Amplification targeted TCR beta CDR3 regions from RNA transcripts. The TCR CDR3 first-round RT-PCR relied on the HTBI primer set. TCRdb reprocessed the multiplex PCR reads with MiXCR, giving one entry per CDR3 protein. The sample yields 250,000 or so distinct CDR3 sequences, about 15% seen once.

The chain links TRBV6-1 to TRBJ2-6; D gene ambiguous. What was sequenced was blood. This receptor was obtained from a young woman with Graves' ophthalmopathy. CDR3: CASSLQYSGANVLTF. Here the CDR3 DNA reads TGTGCCAGCAGCCTCCAGTACTCTGGGGCCAACGTCCTGACTTTC.